The clone carrying this T cell receptor (beta chain) was observed many times. Germline CDR1 SGHTA, CDR2 FQGTGA. This CDR3 has 15 amino acids. Trimming took 2 bases from V and 0 from J, leaving 8 bases between them. This entry belongs to a study of T cells in Graves' hyperthyroidism and ophthalmopathy. What was amplified from RNA transcripts were TCR beta CDR3 regions. Researchers ran a first-round RT-PCR on the TCR CDR3 using the HTBI primer set. Each CDR3 protein is one row after TCRdb ran MiXCR on the multiplex PCR reads. The sample holds 350,000 to 450,000 distinct CDR3 sequences, about 14% seen once.

Sample: blood. The chain combines TRBV7-3 with TRBJ2-1, with unresolved D. This clonotype was obtained from an older woman with Graves' hyperthyroidism. CDR3 nucleotide sequence: TGTGCCAGCAGCTTATCTAGTGTCTCCTACAATGAGCAGTTCTTC. This gives the protein CASSLSSVSYNEQFF.